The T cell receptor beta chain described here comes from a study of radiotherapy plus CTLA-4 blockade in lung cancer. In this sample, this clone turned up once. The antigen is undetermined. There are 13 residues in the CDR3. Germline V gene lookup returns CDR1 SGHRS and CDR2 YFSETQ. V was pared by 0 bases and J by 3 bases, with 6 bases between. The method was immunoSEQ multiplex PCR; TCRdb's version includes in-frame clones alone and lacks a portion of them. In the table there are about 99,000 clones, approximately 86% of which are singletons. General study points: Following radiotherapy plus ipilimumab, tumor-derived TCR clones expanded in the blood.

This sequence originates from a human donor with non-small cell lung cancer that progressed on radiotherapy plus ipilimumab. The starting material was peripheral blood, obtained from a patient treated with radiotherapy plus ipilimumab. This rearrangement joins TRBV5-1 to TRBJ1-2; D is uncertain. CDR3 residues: CASSLVEHYGYTF. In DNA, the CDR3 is TGCGCCAGCAGCTTGGTGGAACACTATGGCTACACCTTC.